Presented here are 27 T cell receptor beta chains from one specimen sequenced in a study of blood T cell repertoires in COVID-19 (dated by TCRdb to the early 2020s). Libraries were made using the immunoSEQ multiplex PCR assay. What TCRdb holds here is the immuneACCESS table cut down to in-frame rearrangements. Part of the clones is not present; checked against another copy, under half of the missing clones reflect an unresolved V gene, and the others are unexplained. The sample includes fewer than 250,000 clones, with about nine tenths observed a single time. Of the sample, 0.72% is held by the ten largest clones. Input material: peripheral blood. The receptors here all came from a man aged 35 to 55 with acute or convalescent COVID-19.

In the case of this clone: In the same sample, other DNA sequences code for this CDR3. The chain combines TRBV9 with TRBJ2-5; no definite D call. This CDR3 is built from 13 residues. Germline V lookup: CDR1 SGDLS, CDR2 YYNGEE. V was shortened by 0 bases and J by 3 bases, with 6 bases between the two germline ends. The CDR3 region has the DNA TGTGCCAGCAGCGTAGGAGGTAAAGAGACCCAGTACTTC. This translates into CASSVGGKETQYF.

This sequence joins TRBV5-4 and TRBJ2-1; 7 bases are shared with TRBD2. Germline V gene data show CDR1 as SGHNT and CDR2 as YYREEE (reference sequence). This CDR3 spans 15 amino acids. Losses at the gene ends were 4 bases for V and 8 bases for J; bases not matched to a gene: 12. The CDR3 here is CASSPDSMTSHEQFF. The CDR3 region has the DNA TGTGCCAGCAGCCCTGATTCAATGACTAGCCATGAGCAGTTCTTC.

This chain joins TRBV5-6 and TRBJ1-4; the D is unclear. CDR3 length: 15 residues. In germline, CDR1 is SGHDT, CDR2 YYEEEE. Trimming removed 4 bases from V and 8 bases from J, with 18 bases in between. CDR3 in DNA: TGTGCCAGCAGCCCCGGGAGGCGGGTGGGAGAAAAACTGTTTTTT. It yields the protein CASSPGRRVGEKLFF.

The rearrangement joins TRBV24-1 to TRBJ2-3, with 13 nucleotides matching TRBD2. The CDR3 extends over 17 amino acids. V dropped 4 bases and J dropped 10; count of bases not matched to a gene: 13. Germline CDR1 reads KGHDR; CDR2 reads SFDVKD. The CDR3 is CATSEPGLAGRELAQYF. The CDR3 nucleotides read TGTGCCACCAGTGAGCCGGGACTAGCGGGACGCGAGTTGGCGCAGTATTTT.

The chain uses TRBV28 and TRBJ1-5, with TRBD1 as a possible D gene (5 bases). From germline, CDR1 is MDHEN and CDR2 SYDVKM. V lost 2 bases and J 9 bases, leaving 17 bases between the germline ends. The CDR3 has 15 residues. The CDR3 protein is CASSLSGSGGLPQHF. As DNA, the CDR3 is TGTGCCAGCAGTTTAAGTGGCTCGGGGGGTTTGCCCCAGCATTTT.

The V call is TRBV5-1, the J call TRBJ1-5; unclear D gene. Germline V CDR1 and CDR2: SGHRS, YFSETQ. This CDR3 has 15 amino acids. V lost 3 bases, J lost 0 bases, and 10 bases lay in between. CDR3 residues: CASSWRSDSNQPQHF. The DNA of the CDR3 is TGCGCCAGCAGCTGGAGGTCCGATAGCAATCAGCCCCAGCATTTT.

The J gene is TRBJ1-6, the V gene TRBV6-1; tentatively, D is TRBD1 (5 bases). Trimming took off 0 bases at V and 5 bases at J, with 8 bases between the two ends. Germline lookup yields CDR1 MNHNS and CDR2 SASEGT. The CDR3 contains 15 residues. CDR3 region: CASSEAMTDNSPLHF. The CDR3 DNA reads as TGTGCCAGCAGTGAAGCGATGACAGATAATTCACCCCTCCACTTT.

A note on this clone: This sample also contains other DNA sequences that code for the same CDR3. V gene TRBV7-9 combines with J gene TRBJ2-5; 7 bases map to TRBD2. The V and J ends lost 8 bases and 2 bases, in that order; junction bases with no gene match: 2. This CDR3 spans 12 amino acids. Germline CDR1 and CDR2: SEHNR and FQNEAQ (reference sequence). The DNA for the CDR3 is TGTGCCAGCCGGCGGGGGCAAGAGACCCAGTACTTC. It specifies CASRRGQETQYF.

The V and J genes are TRBV21-1 and TRBJ2-3; the table's D call, TRBD1, was not checked against the DNA. TRBV21-1 has pseudogene status. The CDR3 consists of 19 residues. The CDR3 bases are TGTGCCAGAGAAGGTAGGACAGGATTAACCTACAATCGCACAGATACGCAGTATTTT. It encodes CAREGRTGLTYNRTDTQYF.

The rearrangement links TRBV5-1 to TRBJ2-3, with TRBD1 matching over 9 bases. The CDR3 totals 16 residues. Germline CDR1 is SGHRS and CDR2 is YFSETQ. The trim removed 4 bases at V and 4 bases at J, leaving 10 bases unmatched. CDR3 loop: CASSGSTGTGPDTQYF. The DNA of the CDR3 is TGCGCCAGCAGCGGGTCTACCGGGACAGGGCCAGATACGCAGTATTTT.

This chain uses TRBV19 with TRBJ2-3, with TRBD2 identical over 12 bases. The CDR3 is made up of 16 amino acids. The germline V gene has CDR1 LNHDA and CDR2 SQIVND (reference sequence). The ends lost 6 bases at V and 5 bases at J; junction bases unmatched: 9. The CDR3 DNA follows: TGTGCCAGTAGCCTAGCGGGAGGGCCAGGAGGAGATACGCAGTATTTT. Protein product: CASSLAGGPGGDTQYF. Complete variable domain (other parts from reference TRBV19 and TRBJ2-3): DGGITQSPKYLFRKEGQNVTLSCEQNLNHDAMYWYRQDPGQGLRLIYYSQIVNDFQKGDIAEGYSVSREKKESFPLTVTSAQKNPTAFYLCASSLAGGPGGDTQYFGPGTRLTVL.

J is TRBJ2-1 and V is TRBV5-1; 8 nucleotides match TRBD1. CDR1 and CDR2 from the germline V gene are SGHRS and YFSETQ. The CDR3 covers 14 residues. Trimming removed 0 bases from V and 10 bases from J; junction bases left unmatched: 6. CDR3 amino acids: CASSLGPGDREQFF. CDR3 nucleotide sequence: TGCGCCAGCAGCTTGGGCCCAGGGGACAGGGAGCAGTTCTTC.

The rearrangement links TRBV28 to TRBJ1-4; 10 nucleotides line up with TRBD1. This CDR3 has 14 amino acids. CDR1 MDHEN and CDR2 SYDVKM come from the germline V gene. The ends lost 5 bases at V and 8 bases at J; junction bases unmatched: 5. For the CDR3, the DNA is TGTGCCAGCAGTGTCGGGACAGGGGAAGAAAAACTGTTTTTT. Residues: CASSVGTGEEKLFF.

V gene TRBV5-1 combines with J gene TRBJ2-7; weak D call: TRBD1 (6 bases). The V and J ends lost 0 bases and 2 bases respectively, with 12 bases between them. Per the germline V gene, CDR1 is SGHRS and CDR2 is YFSETQ. This CDR3 is built from 15 residues. CDR3: CASSLDQGLPYEQYF. CDR3 nucleotide sequence: TGCGCCAGCAGCTTGGATCAGGGGCTTCCCTACGAGCAGTACTTC. The entire variable domain, with the rest obtained from reference TRBV5-1 and TRBJ2-7, is as follows: KAGVTQTPRYLIKTRGQQVTLSCSPISGHRSVSWYQQTPGQGLQFLFEYFSETQRNKGNFPGRFSGRQFSNSRSEMNVSTLELGDSALYLCASSLDQGLPYEQYFGPGTRLTVT.

For the CDR3, the DNA is TGTGCCAGCAGCTTATCAGGAGACAGGGTACGCACAGATACGCAGTATTTT. Residues: CASSLSGDRVRTDTQYF. The J gene is TRBJ2-3, the V gene TRBV7-7; 7 bases are shared with TRBD1. Trimming cost V 2 bases and J 1 base; bases outside gene matches: 9. The germline V gene encodes CDR1 SSHAT and CDR2 FNYEAQ (reference sequence). The CDR3 runs to 17 residues.

The chain uses TRBV24-1 and TRBJ2-5; D is possibly TRBD2 (6 bases). CDR3 size: 14 residues. The V and J ends lost 8 bases and 4 bases respectively, with 16 bases between them. Germline values: CDR1 KGHDR, CDR2 SFDVKD. The CDR3 protein is CATTSGSPGETQYF. CDR3 coding DNA: TGTGCCACCACTTCCGGGAGCCCAGGAGAGACCCAGTACTTC.

The chain recombines TRBV10-2 with TRBJ1-2, with unresolved D. The CDR3 is 14 amino acids. V lost 2 bases, J lost 4 bases, and 11 bases lay in between. CDR1 WSHSY and CDR2 SAAADI come from the germline V gene. The CDR3 nucleotides are TGCGCCAGCAGTGAGGGACTCGGGAGCTATGGCTACACCTTC. Translated: CASSEGLGSYGYTF.

This clone was found a few times. This chain uses TRBV24-1 with TRBJ2-7; 10 bases line up with TRBD1. V was pared by 5 bases and J by 2 bases, with 2 bases of the junction left unmatched. This CDR3 has 14 amino acids. Germline-derived CDR1 and CDR2 are KGHDR and SFDVKD. The CDR3 DNA is TGTGCCACCAGTGCAGGACAGGGGGCCTACGAGCAGTACTTC. Translated, it gives CATSAGQGAYEQYF.

This clone was seen a few times. The rearrangement uses TRBV5-4 and TRBJ1-3, with 7 bases aligning to TRBD1. Germline-derived CDR1 and CDR2 are SGHNT and YYREEE (reference sequence). J gave up 6 bases and V 2 bases, and 5 bases lay outside the gene matches. The CDR3 contains 14 residues. CDR3 in DNA: TGTGCCAGCAGCTTTGCGGGACAGCTAAACACCATATATTTT. This encodes CASSFAGQLNTIYF.

This sequence joins TRBV28 and TRBJ2-2, with TRBD1 as a possible D gene (5 bases). Trimming removed 2 bases from V and 3 bases from J, with 7 bases in between. The CDR3 extends over 14 amino acids. Germline V gene lookup returns CDR1 MDHEN and CDR2 SYDVKM. The CDR3 nucleotides are TGTGCCAGCAGTTTAAGGGGTTACACCGGGGAGCTGTTTTTT. Translating it yields CASSLRGYTGELFF.

The chain combines TRBV5-1 with TRBJ2-7; 8 bases fit TRBD2. This CDR3 has 15 residues. V was clipped by 5 bases and J by 0 bases; unmatched bases: 7. The germline V gene encodes CDR1 SGHRS and CDR2 YFSETQ. DNA for the CDR3: TGCGCCAGCAGAGAGCTCAGCGGGAGCTCCTACGAGCAGTACTTC. Translation gives CASRELSGSSYEQYF.

This rearrangement joins TRBV2 to TRBJ2-2, with 9 positions matching TRBD1. This CDR3 comprises 15 residues. Germline V CDR1 and CDR2: SNHLY, FYNNEI. Losses at the gene ends were 5 bases for V and 0 bases for J; bases not matched to a gene: 1. The CDR3 region is CASSRTGANTGELFF. DNA of the CDR3: TGTGCCAGCAGTAGGACAGGGGCGAACACCGGGGAGCTGTTTTTT.

The genes are TRBV5-5 and TRBJ2-1; TRBD1 aligns across 7 bases. J lost 7 bases, V lost 2 bases, and 9 bases had no gene match. In germline, CDR1 is SGHKS, CDR2 YYEKEE (reference sequence). The CDR3 loop spans 15 amino acids. The CDR3 is CASSLKAGGVNEQFF. In DNA, the CDR3 is TGTGCCAGCAGCTTAAAGGCAGGGGGAGTAAATGAGCAGTTCTTC.

The chain is built from TRBV5-1 and TRBJ2-2; D is perhaps TRBD2 (6 bases). CDR1 and CDR2 (germline): SGHRS, YFSETQ. Deletions cut 0 bases from V and 6 bases from J, with 9 bases between. The CDR3 covers 14 residues. The CDR3 DNA follows: TGCGCCAGCAGCTTGGCGGTAGCGGCCGGGGAGCTGTTTTTT. Amino acid sequence: CASSLAVAAGELFF.

The chain combines TRBV6-5 with TRBJ2-2; 8 nucleotides line up with TRBD1. Germline V lookup: CDR1 MNHEY, CDR2 SVGAGI. Trimming removed 9 bases from V and 6 bases from J; junction bases left unmatched: 12. CDR3 size: 15 residues. The CDR3 sequence is CASSLSGQGPGELFF. In DNA form, the CDR3 reads TGTGCCAGTTCCCTTTCCGGACAGGGCCCCGGGGAGCTGTTTTTT.

The V call is TRBV14, the J call TRBJ1-3, with a tentative D call TRBD1 (5 bases). The CDR3 totals 16 residues. Between the trimmed V and J ends, which lost 2 bases and 4 bases, there was a span of 15 bases. Germline V gene sequence: CDR1 SGHDN, CDR2 FVKESK. The CDR3 region is CASSQSPPGYGNTIYF. CDR3 DNA sequence: TGTGCCAGCAGCCAAAGCCCCCCAGGGTACGGAAACACCATATATTTT.

J is TRBJ1-1 and V is TRBV6-6; 9 bases align to TRBD1. From germline, CDR1 is MNHNY and CDR2 SVGAGI (reference sequence). The CDR3 runs 13 residues. Trimming at V came to 5 bases and at J to 7 bases, leaving 5 bases not matched to a gene. Here the CDR3 DNA reads TGTGCCAGCAGTCCGCGGACAGGGGATGAAGCTTTCTTT. Protein: CASSPRTGDEAFF.